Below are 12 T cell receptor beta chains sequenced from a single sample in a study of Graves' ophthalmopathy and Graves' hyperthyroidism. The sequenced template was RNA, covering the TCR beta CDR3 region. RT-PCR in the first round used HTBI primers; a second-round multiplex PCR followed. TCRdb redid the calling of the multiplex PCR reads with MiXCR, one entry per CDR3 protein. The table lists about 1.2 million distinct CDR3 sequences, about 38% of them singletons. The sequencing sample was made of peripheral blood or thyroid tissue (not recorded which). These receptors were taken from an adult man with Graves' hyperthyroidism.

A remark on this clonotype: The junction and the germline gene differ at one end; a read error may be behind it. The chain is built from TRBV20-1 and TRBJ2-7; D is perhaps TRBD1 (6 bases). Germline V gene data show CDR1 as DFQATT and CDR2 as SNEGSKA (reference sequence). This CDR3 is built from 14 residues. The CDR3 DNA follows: TGCAGTGCTATGAGACCGGACAGCACCTACGAGCATCACTTC. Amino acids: CSAMRPDSTYEHHF.

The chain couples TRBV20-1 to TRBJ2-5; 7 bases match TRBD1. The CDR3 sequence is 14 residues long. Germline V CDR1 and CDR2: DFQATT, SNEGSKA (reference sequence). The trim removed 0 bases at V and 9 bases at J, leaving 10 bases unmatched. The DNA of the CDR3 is TGCAGTGCTAGAGACCCCACAGGGGACCAGCCCCAGTACTTC. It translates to CSARDPTGDQPQYF.

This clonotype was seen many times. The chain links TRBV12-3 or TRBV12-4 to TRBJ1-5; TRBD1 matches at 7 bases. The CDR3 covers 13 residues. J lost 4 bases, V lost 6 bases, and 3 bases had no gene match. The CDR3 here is CASREDRNQPQHF. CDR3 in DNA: TGTGCCAGCAGGGAGGACAGGAATCAGCCCCAGCATTTT.

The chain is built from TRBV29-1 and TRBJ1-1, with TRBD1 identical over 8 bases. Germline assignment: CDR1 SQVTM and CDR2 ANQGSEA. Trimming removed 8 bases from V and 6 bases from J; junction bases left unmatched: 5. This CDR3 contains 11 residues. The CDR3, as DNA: TGCAGCTTCGGGACAGGCGCTGAAGCTTTCTTT. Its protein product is CSFGTGAEAFF.

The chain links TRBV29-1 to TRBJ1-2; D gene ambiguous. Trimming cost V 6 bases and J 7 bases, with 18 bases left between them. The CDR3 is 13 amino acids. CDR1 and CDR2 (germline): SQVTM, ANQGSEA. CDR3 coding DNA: TGCAGCGTCGATACTGCCGGGAGGTTTGGCTACACCTTC. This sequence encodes CSVDTAGRFGYTF. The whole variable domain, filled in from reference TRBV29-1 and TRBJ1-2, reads SAVISQKPSRDICQRGTSLTIQCQVDSQVTMMFWYRQQPGQSLTLIATANQGSEATYESGFVIDKFPISRPNLTFSTLTVSNMSPEDSSIYLCSVDTAGRFGYTFGSGTRLTVV.

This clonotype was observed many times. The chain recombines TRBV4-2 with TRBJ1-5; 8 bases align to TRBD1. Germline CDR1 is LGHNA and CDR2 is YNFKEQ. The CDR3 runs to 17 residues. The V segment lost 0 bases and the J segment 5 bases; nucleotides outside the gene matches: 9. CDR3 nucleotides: TGTGCCAGCAGCCAAGATCGGAGCGGACAGGGTGATCAGCCCCAGCATTTT. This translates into CASSQDRSGQGDQPQHF.

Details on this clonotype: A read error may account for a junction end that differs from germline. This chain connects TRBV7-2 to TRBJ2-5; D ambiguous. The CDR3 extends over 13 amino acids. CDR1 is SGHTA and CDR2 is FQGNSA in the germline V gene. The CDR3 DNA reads TGTGCCAGCAGTTTATCGGCCCAAGGGACCCAGTACTTC. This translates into CASSLSAQGTQYF.

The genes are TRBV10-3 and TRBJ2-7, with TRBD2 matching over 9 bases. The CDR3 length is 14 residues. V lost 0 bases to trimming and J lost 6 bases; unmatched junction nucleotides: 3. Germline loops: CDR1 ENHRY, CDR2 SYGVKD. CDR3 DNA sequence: TGTGCCATCAGTGAGTCTAGCGGGAGAAGCGAGCAGTACTTC. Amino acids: CAISESSGRSEQYF.

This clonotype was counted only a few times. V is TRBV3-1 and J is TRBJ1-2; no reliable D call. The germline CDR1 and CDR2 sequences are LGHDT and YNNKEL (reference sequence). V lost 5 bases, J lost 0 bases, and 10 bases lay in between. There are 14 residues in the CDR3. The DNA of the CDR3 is TGTGCCAGCAGCGAACCAGGAACTAACTATGGCTACACCTTC. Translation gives CASSEPGTNYGYTF.

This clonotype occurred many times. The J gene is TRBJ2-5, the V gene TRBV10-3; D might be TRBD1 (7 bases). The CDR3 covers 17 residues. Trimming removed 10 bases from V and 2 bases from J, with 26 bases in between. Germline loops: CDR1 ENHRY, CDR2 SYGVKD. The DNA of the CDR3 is TGTGCCACCAAAGGGAGGACTAAATGGGACAGACAAGAGACCCAGTACTTC. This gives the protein CATKGRTKWDRQETQYF.

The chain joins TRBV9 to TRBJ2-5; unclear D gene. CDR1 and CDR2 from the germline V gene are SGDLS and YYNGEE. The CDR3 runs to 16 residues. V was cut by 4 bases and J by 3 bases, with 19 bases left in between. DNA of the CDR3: TGTGCCAGCAGCTTTCGGACGTTGAATGAAAAAGAGACCCAGTACTTC. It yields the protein CASSFRTLNEKETQYF.

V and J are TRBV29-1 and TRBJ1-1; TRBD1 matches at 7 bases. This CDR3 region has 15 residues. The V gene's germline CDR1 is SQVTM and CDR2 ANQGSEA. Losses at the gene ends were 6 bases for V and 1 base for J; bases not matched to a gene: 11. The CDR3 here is CSVVTRGTANTEAFF. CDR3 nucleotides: TGCAGCGTCGTCACCAGGGGGACTGCGAACACTGAAGCTTTCTTT.